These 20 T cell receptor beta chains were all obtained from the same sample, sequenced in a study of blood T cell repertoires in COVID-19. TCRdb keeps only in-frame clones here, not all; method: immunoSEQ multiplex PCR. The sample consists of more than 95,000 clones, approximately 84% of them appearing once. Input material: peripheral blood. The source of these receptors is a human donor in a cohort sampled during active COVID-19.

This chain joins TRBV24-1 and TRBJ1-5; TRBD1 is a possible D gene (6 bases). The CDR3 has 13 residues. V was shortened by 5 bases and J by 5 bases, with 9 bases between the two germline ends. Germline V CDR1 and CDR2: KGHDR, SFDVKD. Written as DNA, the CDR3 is TGTGCCACCAGTGCAGGGGCTCATCAGCCCCAGCATTTT. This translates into CATSAGAHQPQHF.

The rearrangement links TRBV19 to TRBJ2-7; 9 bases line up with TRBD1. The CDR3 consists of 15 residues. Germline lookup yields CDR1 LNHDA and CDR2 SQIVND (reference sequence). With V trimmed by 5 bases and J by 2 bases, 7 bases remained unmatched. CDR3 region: CASSVDRGSTYEQYF. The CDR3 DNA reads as TGTGCCAGTAGTGTGGACAGGGGCTCTACCTACGAGCAGTACTTC.

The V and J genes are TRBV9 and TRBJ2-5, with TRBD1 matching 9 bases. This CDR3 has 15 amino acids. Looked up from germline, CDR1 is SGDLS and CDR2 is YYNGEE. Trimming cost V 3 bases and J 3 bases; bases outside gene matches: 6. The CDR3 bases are TGTGCCAGCAGCGCCCGGGACAGGGAAAAAGAGACCCAGTACTTC. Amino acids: CASSARDREKETQYF. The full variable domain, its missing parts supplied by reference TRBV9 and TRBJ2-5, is DSGVTQTPKHLITATGQRVTLRCSPRSGDLSVYWYQQSLDQGLQFLIQYYNGEERAKGNILERFSAQQFPDLHSELNLSSLELGDSALYFCASSARDREKETQYFGPGTRLLVL.

The CDR3 sequence is CATRAGDYTF. The DNA for the CDR3 is TGTGCCACCCGGGCGGGGGACTACACCTTC. V and J are TRBV19 and TRBJ1-2; possible D gene TRBD1, 5 bases. Per the germline V gene, CDR1 is LNHDA and CDR2 is SQIVND (reference sequence). This CDR3 spans 10 amino acids. Trimming stripped 10 bases from V and 10 bases from J, with 13 bases between.

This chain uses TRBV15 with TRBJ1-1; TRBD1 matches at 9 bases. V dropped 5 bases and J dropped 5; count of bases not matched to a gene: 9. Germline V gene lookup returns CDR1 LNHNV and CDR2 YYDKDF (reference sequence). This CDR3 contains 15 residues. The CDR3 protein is CATSWPGQGRTEAFF. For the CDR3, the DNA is TGTGCCACCAGCTGGCCGGGACAGGGTAGGACTGAAGCTTTCTTT. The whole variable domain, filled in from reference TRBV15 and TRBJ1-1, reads DAMVIQNPRYQVTQFGKPVTLSCSQTLNHNVMYWYQQKSSQAPKLLFHYYDKDFNNEADTPDNFQSRRPNTSFCFLDIRSPGLGDTAMYLCATSWPGQGRTEAFFGQGTRLTVV.

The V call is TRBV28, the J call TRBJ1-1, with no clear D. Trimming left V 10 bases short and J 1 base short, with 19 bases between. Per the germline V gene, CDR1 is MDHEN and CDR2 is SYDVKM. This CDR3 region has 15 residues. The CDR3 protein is CATFPRPRQNTEAFF. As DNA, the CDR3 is TGTGCCACTTTCCCCAGACCGAGGCAGAACACTGAAGCTTTCTTT.

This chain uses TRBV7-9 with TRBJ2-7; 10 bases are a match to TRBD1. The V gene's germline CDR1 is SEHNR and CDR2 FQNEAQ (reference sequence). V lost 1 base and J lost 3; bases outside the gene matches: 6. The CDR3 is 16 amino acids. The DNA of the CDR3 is TGTGCCAGCAGCTTAGTGGGACAGGGGAGCCACTACGAGCAGTACTTC. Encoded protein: CASSLVGQGSHYEQYF.

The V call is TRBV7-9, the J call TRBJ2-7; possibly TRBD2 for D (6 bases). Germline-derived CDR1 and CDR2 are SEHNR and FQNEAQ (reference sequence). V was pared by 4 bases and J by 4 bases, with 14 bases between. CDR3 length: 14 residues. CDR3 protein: CASSWDGGPYEQYF. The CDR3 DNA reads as TGTGCCAGCAGCTGGGACGGAGGGCCTTACGAGCAGTACTTC.

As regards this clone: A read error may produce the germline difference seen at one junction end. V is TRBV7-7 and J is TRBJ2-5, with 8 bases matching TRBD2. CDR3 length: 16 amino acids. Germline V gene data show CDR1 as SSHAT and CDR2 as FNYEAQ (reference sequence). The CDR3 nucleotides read TGTGCTAGCAGCTTAGGGGTAGCGGGGATCCAAGAGACCCAGTACTTC. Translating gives CASSLGVAGIQETQYF.

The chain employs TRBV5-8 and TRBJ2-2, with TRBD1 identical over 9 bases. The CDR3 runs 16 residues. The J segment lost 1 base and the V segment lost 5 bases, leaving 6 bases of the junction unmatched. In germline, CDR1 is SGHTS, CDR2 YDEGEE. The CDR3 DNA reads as TGTGCCAGCAGTTCACAGGGGGCGATGAACACCGGGGAGCTGTTTTTT. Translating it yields CASSSQGAMNTGELFF.

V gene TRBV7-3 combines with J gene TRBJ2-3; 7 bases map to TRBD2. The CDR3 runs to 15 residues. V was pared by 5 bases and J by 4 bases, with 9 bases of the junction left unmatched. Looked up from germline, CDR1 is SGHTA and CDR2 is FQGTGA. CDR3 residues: CASSPRGDYADTQYF. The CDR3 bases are TGTGCCAGCAGCCCCCGCGGGGACTATGCAGATACGCAGTATTTT. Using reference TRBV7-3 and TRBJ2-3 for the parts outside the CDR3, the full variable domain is GAGVSQTPSNKVTEKGKYVELRCDPISGHTALYWYRQSLGQGPEFLIYFQGTGAADDSGLPNDRFFAVRPEGSVSTLKIQRTERGDSAVYLCASSPRGDYADTQYFGPGTRLTVL.

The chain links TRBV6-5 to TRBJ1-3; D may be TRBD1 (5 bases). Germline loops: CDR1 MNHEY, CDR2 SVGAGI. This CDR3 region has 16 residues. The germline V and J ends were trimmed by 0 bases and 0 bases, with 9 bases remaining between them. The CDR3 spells CASSYSRQNSGNTIYF. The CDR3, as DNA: TGTGCCAGCAGTTACTCGCGACAGAACTCTGGAAACACCATATATTTT.

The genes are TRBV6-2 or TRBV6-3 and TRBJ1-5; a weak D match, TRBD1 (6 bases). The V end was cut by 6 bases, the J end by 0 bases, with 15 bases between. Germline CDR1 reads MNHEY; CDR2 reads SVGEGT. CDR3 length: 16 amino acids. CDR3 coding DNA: TGTGCCAGCAGCCTGGACAGCCTCTATAGCAATCAGCCCCAGCATTTT. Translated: CASSLDSLYSNQPQHF.

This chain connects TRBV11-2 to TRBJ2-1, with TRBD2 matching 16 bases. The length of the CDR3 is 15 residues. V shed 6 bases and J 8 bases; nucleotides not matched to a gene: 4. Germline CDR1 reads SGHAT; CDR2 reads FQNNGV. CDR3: CASSFGTSGGDEQFF. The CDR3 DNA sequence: TGTGCCAGCAGTTTCGGGACTAGCGGGGGGGATGAGCAGTTCTTC.

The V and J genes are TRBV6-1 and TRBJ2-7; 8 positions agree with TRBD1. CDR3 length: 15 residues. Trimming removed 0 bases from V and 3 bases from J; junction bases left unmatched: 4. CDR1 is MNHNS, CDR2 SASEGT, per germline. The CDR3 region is CASSEAGTGGYEQYF. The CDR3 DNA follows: TGTGCCAGCAGTGAAGCGGGAACAGGGGGCTACGAGCAGTACTTC.

CDR3 in DNA: TGTGCCAGCAGCGTAAAGGGGGAATTTTCACCCCTCCACTTT. Protein: CASSVKGEFSPLHF. This sequence joins TRBV9 and TRBJ1-6; the D gene is possibly TRBD1 (6 bases). In germline, CDR1 is SGDLS, CDR2 YYNGEE. The CDR3 runs 14 residues. The V end was cut by 1 base, the J end by 9 bases, with 11 bases between.

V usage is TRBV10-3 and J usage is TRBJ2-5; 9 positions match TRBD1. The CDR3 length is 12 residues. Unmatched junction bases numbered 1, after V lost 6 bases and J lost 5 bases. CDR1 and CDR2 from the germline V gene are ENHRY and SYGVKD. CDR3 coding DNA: TGTGCCATCAGCGGGACAGGGGAGACCCAGTACTTC. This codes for CAISGTGETQYF.

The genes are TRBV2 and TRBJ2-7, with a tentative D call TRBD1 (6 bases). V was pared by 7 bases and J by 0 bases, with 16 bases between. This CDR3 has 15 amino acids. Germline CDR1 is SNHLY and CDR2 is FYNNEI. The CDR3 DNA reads TGTGCCAGCAAGGAATCCGGGACACGCTCCTACGAGCAGTACTTC. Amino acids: CASKESGTRSYEQYF.

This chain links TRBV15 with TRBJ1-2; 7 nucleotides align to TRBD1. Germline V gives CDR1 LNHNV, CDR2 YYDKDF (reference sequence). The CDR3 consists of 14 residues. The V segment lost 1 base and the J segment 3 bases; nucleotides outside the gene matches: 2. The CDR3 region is CATSRGQGDYGYTF. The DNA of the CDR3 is TGTGCCACCAGCAGAGGACAGGGAGACTATGGCTACACCTTC.

The CDR3 spells CASSDRPDQPQHF. The CDR3 region has the DNA TGTGCCAGCAGCGACAGGCCAGATCAGCCCCAGCATTTT. The chain recombines TRBV6-2 or TRBV6-3 with TRBJ1-5, with D maybe TRBD1 (6 bases). Trimming removed 6 bases from V and 5 bases from J, with 11 bases in between. Germline V gene sequence: CDR1 MNHEY, CDR2 SVGEGT. The CDR3 is 13 amino acids.